The clone carrying this T cell receptor beta chain was detected only a few times. Its antigen remains unidentified. The CDR3 is 14 amino acids. Germline trimming cut 7 bases from V and 3 bases from J; bases unmatched to any gene: 5. Germline CDR1 is SGHTA and CDR2 is FQGNSA. Prepared libraries of TCR beta cDNA carried unique molecular identifiers. TCRdb reanalysed the PCR reads using MiXCR and keeps one entry per CDR3 protein. The sample holds approximately 350,000 distinct CDR3 sequences, less than 40% seen once. This sample stems from a study of post-analysis software for immune sequencing data. Whole-study context: Relapsing-remitting, secondary progressive and progressive-relapsing multiple sclerosis courses were included.

Findings and caveats of the study: Higher frequency in patients than in controls was seen for roughly 5 TRBV segments, with TRBV5-6, TRBV5-1 and TRBV20-1 among them. Compared against controls, patients with multiple sclerosis displayed significantly lower normalized Chao1 diversity.

Source material: blood. V is TRBV7-2 and J is TRBJ2-1, with 8 bases matching TRBD2. The receptor's source is a girl aged 5-17 years with multiple sclerosis. The CDR3 coding sequence is TGTGCCAGCACCGGAGGGACTAGCTACAATGAGCAGTTCTTC. Translation: CASTGGTSYNEQFF.